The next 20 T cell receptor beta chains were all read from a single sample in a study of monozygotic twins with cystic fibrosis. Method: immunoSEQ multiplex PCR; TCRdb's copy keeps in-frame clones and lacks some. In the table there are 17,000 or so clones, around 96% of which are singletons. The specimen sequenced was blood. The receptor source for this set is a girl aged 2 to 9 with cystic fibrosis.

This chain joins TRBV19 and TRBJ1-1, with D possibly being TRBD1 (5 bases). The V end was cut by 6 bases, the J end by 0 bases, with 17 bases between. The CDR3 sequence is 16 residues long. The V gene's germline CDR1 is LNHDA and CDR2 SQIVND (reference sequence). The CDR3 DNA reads TGTGCCAGTAGCTTTACGGGGGTTCTGGTGAACACTGAAGCTTTCTTT. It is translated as CASSFTGVLVNTEAFF. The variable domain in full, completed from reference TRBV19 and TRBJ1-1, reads DGGITQSPKYLFRKEGQNVTLSCEQNLNHDAMYWYRQDPGQGLRLIYYSQIVNDFQKGDIAEGYSVSREKKESFPLTVTSAQKNPTAFYLCASSFTGVLVNTEAFFGQGTRLTVV.

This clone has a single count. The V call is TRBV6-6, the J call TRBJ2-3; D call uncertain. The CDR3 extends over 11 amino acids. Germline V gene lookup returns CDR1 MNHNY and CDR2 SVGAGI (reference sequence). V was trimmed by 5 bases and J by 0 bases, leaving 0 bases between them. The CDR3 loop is CASSSTDTQYF. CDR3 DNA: TGTGCCAGCAGTAGCACAGATACGCAGTATTTT.

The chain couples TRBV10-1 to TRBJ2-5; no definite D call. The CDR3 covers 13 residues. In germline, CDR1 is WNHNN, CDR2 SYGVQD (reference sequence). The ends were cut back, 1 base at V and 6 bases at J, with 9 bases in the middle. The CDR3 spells CASSEFGQKTQYF. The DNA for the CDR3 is TGCGCCAGCAGTGAGTTCGGGCAAAAGACCCAGTACTTC.

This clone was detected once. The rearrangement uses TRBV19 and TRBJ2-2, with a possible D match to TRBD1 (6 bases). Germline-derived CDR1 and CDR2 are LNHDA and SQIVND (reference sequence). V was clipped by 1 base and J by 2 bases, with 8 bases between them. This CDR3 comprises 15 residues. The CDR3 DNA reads TGTGCCAGTAGTATAGGTGGGGGCAACACCGGGGAGCTGTTTTTT. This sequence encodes CASSIGGGNTGELFF.

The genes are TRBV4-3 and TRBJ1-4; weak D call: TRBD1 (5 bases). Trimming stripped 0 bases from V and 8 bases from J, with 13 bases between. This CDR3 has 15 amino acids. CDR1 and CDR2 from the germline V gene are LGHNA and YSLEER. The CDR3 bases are TGCGCCAGCAGCCAAGAATGGGGGGGTAGCGAAAAACTGTTTTTT. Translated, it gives CASSQEWGGSEKLFF.

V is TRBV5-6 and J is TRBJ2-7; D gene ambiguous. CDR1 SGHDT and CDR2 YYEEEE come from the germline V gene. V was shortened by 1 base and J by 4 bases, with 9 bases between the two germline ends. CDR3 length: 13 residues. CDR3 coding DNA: TGTGCCAGCAGCTTGTATTCAATGTACGAGCAGTACTTC. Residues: CASSLYSMYEQYF.

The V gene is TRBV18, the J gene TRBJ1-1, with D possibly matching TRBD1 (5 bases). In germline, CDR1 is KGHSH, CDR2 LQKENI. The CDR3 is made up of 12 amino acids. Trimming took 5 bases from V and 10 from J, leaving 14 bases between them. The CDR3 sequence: CASSSQGYGAFF. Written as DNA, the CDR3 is TGTGCCAGCTCAAGTCAGGGATATGGAGCTTTCTTT.

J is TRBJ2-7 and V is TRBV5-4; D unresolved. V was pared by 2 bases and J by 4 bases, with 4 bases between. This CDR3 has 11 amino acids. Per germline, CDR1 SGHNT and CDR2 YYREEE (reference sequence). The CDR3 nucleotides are TGTGCCAGCAGCTTCGCTTACGAGCAGTACTTC. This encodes CASSFAYEQYF.

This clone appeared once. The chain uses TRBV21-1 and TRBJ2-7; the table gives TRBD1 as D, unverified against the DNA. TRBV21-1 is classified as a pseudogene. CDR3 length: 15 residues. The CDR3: CASSYHRGSSYEQYF. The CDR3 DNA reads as TGTGCCAGCAGCTATCACAGGGGGAGCTCCTACGAGCAGTACTTC.

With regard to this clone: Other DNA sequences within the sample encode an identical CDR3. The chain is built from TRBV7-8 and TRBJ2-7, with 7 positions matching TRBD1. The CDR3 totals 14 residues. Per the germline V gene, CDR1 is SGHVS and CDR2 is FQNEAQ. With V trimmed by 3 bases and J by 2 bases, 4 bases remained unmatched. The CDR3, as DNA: TGTGCCAGCAGCTTCCGGGACAGAGCCTACGAGCAGTACTTC. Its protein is CASSFRDRAYEQYF.

Written as DNA, the CDR3 is TGCGCCAGCAGCCCAGTGGACAAGCTAAGACAATCTGGAAACACCATATATTTT. Translation: CASSPVDKLRQSGNTIYF. V and J are TRBV5-1 and TRBJ1-3; weak D call: TRBD1 (5 bases). With 4 bases removed from V and 1 base from J, the gap between germline ends came to 21 bases. The CDR3 extends over 18 amino acids. Germline lookup yields CDR1 SGHRS and CDR2 YFSETQ.

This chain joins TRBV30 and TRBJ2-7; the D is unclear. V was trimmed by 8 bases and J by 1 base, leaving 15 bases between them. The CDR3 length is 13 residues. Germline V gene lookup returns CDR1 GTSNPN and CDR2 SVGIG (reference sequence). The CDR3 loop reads CATLRIVSYEQYF. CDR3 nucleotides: TGTGCCACCCTTAGGATAGTATCCTACGAGCAGTACTTC. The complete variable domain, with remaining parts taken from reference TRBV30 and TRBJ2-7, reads SQTIHQWPATLVQPVGSPLSLECTVEGTSNPNLYWYRQAAGRGLQLLFYSVGIGQISSEVPQNLSASRPQDRQFILSSKKLLLSDSGFYLCATLRIVSYEQYFGPGTRLTVT.

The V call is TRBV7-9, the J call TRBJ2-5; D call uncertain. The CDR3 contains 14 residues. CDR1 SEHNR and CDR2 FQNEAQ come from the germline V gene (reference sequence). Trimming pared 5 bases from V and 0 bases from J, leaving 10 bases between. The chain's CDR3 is CASSPHSDQETQYF. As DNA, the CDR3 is TGTGCCAGCAGCCCTCACTCGGACCAAGAGACCCAGTACTTC.

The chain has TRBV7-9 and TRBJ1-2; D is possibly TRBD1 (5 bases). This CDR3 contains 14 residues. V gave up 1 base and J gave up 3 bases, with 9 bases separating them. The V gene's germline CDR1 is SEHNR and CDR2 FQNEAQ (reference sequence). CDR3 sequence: CASSLEQVDYGYTF. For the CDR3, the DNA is TGTGCCAGCAGCTTAGAACAGGTGGACTATGGCTACACCTTC.

CDR3 sequence: CASSDSGGAADTQYF. CDR3 coding DNA: TGTGCCAGCAGCGATAGCGGGGGGGCGGCAGATACGCAGTATTTT. This chain joins TRBV9 and TRBJ2-3, with 11 positions matching TRBD2. V was clipped by 3 bases and J by 4 bases; unmatched bases: 4. The CDR3 length is 15 residues. Germline V CDR1 and CDR2: SGDLS, YYNGEE.

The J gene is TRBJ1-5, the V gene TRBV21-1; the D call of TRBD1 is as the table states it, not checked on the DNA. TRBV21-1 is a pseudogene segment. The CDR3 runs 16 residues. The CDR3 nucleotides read TGTGCCAGCAGCTTTTACAGGGTAGGGCGCAATCAGCCCCAGCATTTT. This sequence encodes CASSFYRVGRNQPQHF.

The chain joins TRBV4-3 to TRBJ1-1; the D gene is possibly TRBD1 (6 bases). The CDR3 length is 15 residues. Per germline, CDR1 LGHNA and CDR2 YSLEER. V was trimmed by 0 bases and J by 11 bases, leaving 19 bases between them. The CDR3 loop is CASSQDWGQHRDAFF. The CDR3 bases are TGCGCCAGCAGCCAAGATTGGGGGCAGCACAGGGATGCTTTCTTT.

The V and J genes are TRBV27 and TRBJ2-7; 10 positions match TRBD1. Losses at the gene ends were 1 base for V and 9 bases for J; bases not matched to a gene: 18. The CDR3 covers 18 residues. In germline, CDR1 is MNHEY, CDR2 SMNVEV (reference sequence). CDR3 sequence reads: CASSLYTRDGQGVIAQYF. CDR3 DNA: TGTGCCAGCAGTTTATATACCCGAGATGGACAGGGGGTTATAGCGCAGTACTTC.

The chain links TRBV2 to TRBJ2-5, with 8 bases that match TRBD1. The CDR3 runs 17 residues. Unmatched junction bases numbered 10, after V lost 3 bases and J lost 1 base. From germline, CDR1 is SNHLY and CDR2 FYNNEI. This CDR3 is CASSDQTTGVLQETQYF. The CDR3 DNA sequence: TGTGCCAGCAGTGACCAAACGACAGGGGTTCTCCAAGAGACCCAGTACTTC.

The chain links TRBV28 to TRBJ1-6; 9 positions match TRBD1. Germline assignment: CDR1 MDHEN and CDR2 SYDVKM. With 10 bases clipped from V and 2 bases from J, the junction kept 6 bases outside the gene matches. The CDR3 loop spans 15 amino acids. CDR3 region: CATKQGATYNSPLHF. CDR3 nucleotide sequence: TGTGCCACCAAACAGGGGGCCACCTATAATTCACCCCTCCACTTT.